A selection of T cell receptor beta chains follows, all from one sample in a study of human T cells and chemical hapten exposure. TCRdb redid the calling of the RACE reads with MiXCR, one entry per CDR3 protein. The sample records 370,000 or so distinct CDR3 sequences, approximately 5% being singletons. Sequenced material: whole blood, taken in connection with sensitization to the hapten diphenylcyclopropenone (DPC). The receptors stem from a woman between 50 and 59 years old with alopecia areata. Some clones in this sample may be carry-over from other donors' samples. CDR3s include the opening cysteine and the closing phenylalanine or tryptophan. D genes are given only for firm matches.

j_call: TRBJ2-4
v_call: TRBV3-1
d_call: TRBD2
cdr3_aa: CASSLAGEGGNIQYF

j_call: TRBJ2-2
v_call: TRBV3-1
d_call: -
cdr3_aa: CASSHSDVFGELFF

j_call: TRBJ1-2
v_call: TRBV18
d_call: -
cdr3_aa: CASSPQPSGPYGYTF

j_call: TRBJ2-3
v_call: TRBV27
d_call: TRBD2
cdr3_aa: CASSSRGGFGTQYF

j_call: TRBJ1-6
v_call: TRBV10-3
d_call: TRBD1
cdr3_aa: CAISQDRAGNSPLHF

j_call: TRBJ2-5
v_call: TRBV20-1
d_call: -
cdr3_aa: CSVSSGTQYF

j_call: TRBJ1-4
v_call: TRBV7-8
d_call: -
cdr3_aa: CASGGRPSTNEKLFF

j_call: TRBJ1-1
v_call: TRBV24-1
d_call: -
cdr3_aa: CATSDPFSEAFF

j_call: TRBJ2-2
v_call: TRBV4-3
d_call: TRBD1
cdr3_aa: CASSSGGDGSDTGELFF

j_call: TRBJ2-3
v_call: TRBV10-3
d_call: TRBD1
cdr3_aa: CAISGQGLETDTQYF

j_call: TRBJ1-1
v_call: TRBV6-5
d_call: -
cdr3_aa: CASSYSIGQLPLTFF

j_call: TRBJ2-1
v_call: TRBV24-1
d_call: TRBD2
cdr3_aa: CATASGREGNNEQFF

j_call: TRBJ2-6
v_call: TRBV6-1
d_call: TRBD2
cdr3_aa: CASSRGRASGANVLTF

j_call: TRBJ1-1
v_call: TRBV7-3
d_call: TRBD1
cdr3_aa: CASSLPGQGSEAFF

j_call: TRBJ2-7
v_call: TRBV11-2
d_call: -
cdr3_aa: CASSLARGTKAYEQYF

j_call: TRBJ2-1
v_call: TRBV29-1
d_call: TRBD2
cdr3_aa: CSVVWTSGSGYNEQFF

j_call: TRBJ2-1
v_call: TRBV9
d_call: -
cdr3_aa: CASSVAGGHNEQFF

j_call: TRBJ2-6
v_call: TRBV6-2/TRBV6-3
d_call: -
cdr3_aa: CASSPITGANVLTF

j_call: TRBJ2-6
v_call: TRBV2
d_call: -
cdr3_aa: CASSAGVGANVLTF

j_call: TRBJ1-2
v_call: TRBV15
d_call: -
cdr3_aa: CATSIGGGYTF

j_call: TRBJ1-1
v_call: TRBV20-1
d_call: -
cdr3_aa: CSAYVNTEAFF

j_call: TRBJ2-1
v_call: TRBV2
d_call: TRBD2
cdr3_aa: CASSRETSEARFF

j_call: TRBJ2-6
v_call: TRBV29-1
d_call: -
cdr3_aa: CSVFGIGISGANVLTF

j_call: TRBJ2-3
v_call: TRBV5-6
d_call: -
cdr3_aa: CASRFSVSGTDTQYF

j_call: TRBJ1-4
v_call: TRBV5-1
d_call: -
cdr3_aa: CASSLAVNEKLFF

j_call: TRBJ2-3
v_call: TRBV18
d_call: -
cdr3_aa: CASSPKGTVTDTQYF

j_call: TRBJ1-6
v_call: TRBV20-1
d_call: TRBD1
cdr3_aa: CSARGDRDLGNSPLHF

j_call: TRBJ1-5
v_call: TRBV5-5
d_call: -
cdr3_aa: CASSLVDGQDQPQHF

j_call: TRBJ2-7
v_call: TRBV20-1
d_call: TRBD2
cdr3_aa: CSVGTSDSSYEQYF

j_call: TRBJ2-3
v_call: TRBV2
d_call: -
cdr3_aa: CASIETTTSTDTQYF

j_call: TRBJ2-5
v_call: TRBV7-9
d_call: -
cdr3_aa: CASSSILVYQETQYF

j_call: TRBJ1-5
v_call: TRBV20-1
d_call: -
cdr3_aa: CSAPKGTGNQPQHF

j_call: TRBJ1-1
v_call: TRBV5-1
d_call: -
cdr3_aa: CASSLEWGSTEAFF

j_call: TRBJ1-1
v_call: TRBV6-5
d_call: -
cdr3_aa: CASSYSPTTGEAFF

j_call: TRBJ2-3
v_call: TRBV5-6
d_call: -
cdr3_aa: CASSPTTGLRTDTQYF

j_call: TRBJ2-3
v_call: TRBV27
d_call: TRBD2
cdr3_aa: CASSLSGRGGGYTQYF

j_call: TRBJ2-3
v_call: TRBV12-3/TRBV12-4
d_call: -
cdr3_aa: CASSFTRSTDTQYF

j_call: TRBJ2-1
v_call: TRBV3-1
d_call: -
cdr3_aa: CASSQVQGPYNEQFF

j_call: TRBJ1-1
v_call: TRBV7-2
d_call: -
cdr3_aa: CASSPEGGGRSTEAFF

j_call: TRBJ1-2
v_call: TRBV2
d_call: -
cdr3_aa: CASSPWRQGEGGYTF

j_call: TRBJ2-1
v_call: TRBV9
d_call: TRBD2
cdr3_aa: CASSVLAGTEQFF

j_call: TRBJ1-2
v_call: TRBV20-1
d_call: TRBD1
cdr3_aa: CSARTRAQNRGPGYGYTF

j_call: TRBJ2-3
v_call: TRBV6-1
d_call: -
cdr3_aa: CASRARRLADTQYF

j_call: TRBJ1-3
v_call: TRBV9
d_call: -
cdr3_aa: CAILGLGGNTIYF

j_call: TRBJ1-2
v_call: TRBV28
d_call: -
cdr3_aa: CASTFGTTDYGYTF

j_call: TRBJ2-6
v_call: TRBV7-2
d_call: -
cdr3_aa: CASSLGPSSGANVLTF

j_call: TRBJ1-1
v_call: TRBV20-1
d_call: -
cdr3_aa: CSARVGPGGTEAFF

j_call: TRBJ1-5
v_call: TRBV2
d_call: -
cdr3_aa: CASSGGYQPQHF

j_call: TRBJ2-7
v_call: TRBV5-4
d_call: TRBD2
cdr3_aa: CASSGRLAEARYEQYF

j_call: TRBJ1-3
v_call: TRBV7-2
d_call: -
cdr3_aa: CASSTGLSGNTIYF

j_call: TRBJ1-1
v_call: TRBV6-1
d_call: -
cdr3_aa: CASKGSEAFF

j_call: TRBJ2-7
v_call: TRBV5-4
d_call: TRBD2
cdr3_aa: CASSLWLADEQYF

j_call: TRBJ1-6
v_call: TRBV11-2
d_call: TRBD1
cdr3_aa: CASSPRQGNSPLHF

j_call: TRBJ2-7
v_call: TRBV28
d_call: -
cdr3_aa: CASSSGGGASYEQYF